Included here is one T cell receptor (beta chain) sequence, with context. This specimen includes other DNA sequences encoding the same CDR3. Data came from immunoSEQ multiplex PCR; TCRdb stores just in-frame clones and leaves some out. The sample shows fewer than 400,000 clones, about 86% of them seen only once. This sample was taken from a study of Ad26.COV2.S vaccination and SARS-CoV-2 variants. This CDR3 has 13 residues. V lost 1 base to trimming and J lost 1 base, with 5 bases between them. Germline values: CDR1 SGDLS, CDR2 YYNGEE. Treatment specified: around 19 received Ad26.COV2.S at low or high dose, single or two shots; 5 received placebo; per-sample allocation not given. Sampling happened 63 days after the first vaccine or placebo injection.

Sequenced material: peripheral blood, taken in a trial of Ad26.COV2.S vaccine versus placebo. The receptor was isolated from a person aged 18-60 years who received the Ad26.COV2.S COVID-19 vaccine or a placebo. V is TRBV9 and J is TRBJ1-1; D unclear. CDR3 in DNA: TGTGCCAGCAGCGTACACCGGAACACTGAAGCTTTCTTT. It specifies CASSVHRNTEAFF. Combining the CDR3 with reference TRBV9 and TRBJ1-1 gives the whole variable domain DSGVTQTPKHLITATGQRVTLRCSPRSGDLSVYWYQQSLDQGLQFLIQYYNGEERAKGNILERFSAQQFPDLHSELNLSSLELGDSALYFCASSVHRNTEAFFGQGTRLTVV.